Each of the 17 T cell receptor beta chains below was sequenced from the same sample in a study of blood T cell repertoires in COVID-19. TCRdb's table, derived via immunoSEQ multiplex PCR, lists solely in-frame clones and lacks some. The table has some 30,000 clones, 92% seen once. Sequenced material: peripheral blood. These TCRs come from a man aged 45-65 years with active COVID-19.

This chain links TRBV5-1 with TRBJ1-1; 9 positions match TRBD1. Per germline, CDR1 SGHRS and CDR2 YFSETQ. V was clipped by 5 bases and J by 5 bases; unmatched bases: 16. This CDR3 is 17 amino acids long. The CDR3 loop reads CASSVTPPGQGRTEAFF. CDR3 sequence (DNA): TGCGCCAGCAGTGTCACGCCCCCGGGACAGGGTCGTACTGAAGCTTTCTTT.

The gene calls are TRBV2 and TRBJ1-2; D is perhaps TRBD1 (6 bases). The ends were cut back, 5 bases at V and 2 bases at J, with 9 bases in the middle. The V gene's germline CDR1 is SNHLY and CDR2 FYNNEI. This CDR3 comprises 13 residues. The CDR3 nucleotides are TGTGCCAGCAGTCTAACAGGGAACTATGGCTACACCTTC. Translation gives CASSLTGNYGYTF.

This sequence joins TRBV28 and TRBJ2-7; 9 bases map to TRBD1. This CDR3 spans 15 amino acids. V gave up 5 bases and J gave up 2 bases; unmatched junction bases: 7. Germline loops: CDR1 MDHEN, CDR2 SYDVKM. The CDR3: CASSNAGTGTYEQYF. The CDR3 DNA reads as TGTGCCAGCAGTAACGCCGGGACAGGGACCTACGAGCAGTACTTC.

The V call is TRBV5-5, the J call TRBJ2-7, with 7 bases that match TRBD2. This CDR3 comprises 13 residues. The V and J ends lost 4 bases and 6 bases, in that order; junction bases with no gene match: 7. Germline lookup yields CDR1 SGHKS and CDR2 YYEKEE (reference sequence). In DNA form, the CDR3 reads TGTGCCAGCAGCAGGGACTATAACCGCGAGCAGTACTTC. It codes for CASSRDYNREQYF.

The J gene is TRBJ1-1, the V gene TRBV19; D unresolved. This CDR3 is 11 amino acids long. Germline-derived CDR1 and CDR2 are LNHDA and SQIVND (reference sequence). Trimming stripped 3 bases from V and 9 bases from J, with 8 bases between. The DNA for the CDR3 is TGTGCCAGTAGTATGGGGAGACAAGCTTTCTTT. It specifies CASSMGRQAFF.

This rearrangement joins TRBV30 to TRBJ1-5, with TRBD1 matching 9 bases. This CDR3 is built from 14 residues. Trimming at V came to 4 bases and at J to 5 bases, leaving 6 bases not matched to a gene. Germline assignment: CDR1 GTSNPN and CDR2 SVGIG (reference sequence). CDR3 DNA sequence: TGTGCCTGGAAGGTGGGGACAGGGCATCAGCCCCAGCATTTT. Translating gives CAWKVGTGHQPQHF.

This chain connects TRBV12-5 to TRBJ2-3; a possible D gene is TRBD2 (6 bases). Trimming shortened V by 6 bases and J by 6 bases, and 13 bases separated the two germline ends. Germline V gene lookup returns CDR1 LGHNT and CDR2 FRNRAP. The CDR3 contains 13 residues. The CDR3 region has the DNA TGTGCTAGTGGGCAGTCTAGCGTGGATACGCAGTATTTT. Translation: CASGQSSVDTQYF.

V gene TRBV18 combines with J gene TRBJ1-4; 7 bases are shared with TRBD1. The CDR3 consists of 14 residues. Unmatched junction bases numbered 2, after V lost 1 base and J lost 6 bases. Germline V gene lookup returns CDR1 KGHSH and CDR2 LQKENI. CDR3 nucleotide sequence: TGTGCCAGCTCACCACAGGGGGCGGATGAAAAACTGTTTTTT. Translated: CASSPQGADEKLFF.

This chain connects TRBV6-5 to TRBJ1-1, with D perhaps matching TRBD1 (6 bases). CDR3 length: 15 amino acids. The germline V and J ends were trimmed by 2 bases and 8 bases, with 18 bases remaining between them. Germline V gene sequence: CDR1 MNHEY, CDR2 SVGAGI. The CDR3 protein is CASSYASWTVKEAFF. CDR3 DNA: TGTGCCAGCAGTTACGCATCCTGGACAGTCAAAGAAGCTTTCTTT.

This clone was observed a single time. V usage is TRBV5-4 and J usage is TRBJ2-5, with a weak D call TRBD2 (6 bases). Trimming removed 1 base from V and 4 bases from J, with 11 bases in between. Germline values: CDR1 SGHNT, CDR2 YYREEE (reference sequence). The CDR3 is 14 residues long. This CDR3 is CASSLSGSTETQYF. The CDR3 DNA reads TGTGCCAGCAGCTTGTCCGGGAGTACAGAGACCCAGTACTTC.

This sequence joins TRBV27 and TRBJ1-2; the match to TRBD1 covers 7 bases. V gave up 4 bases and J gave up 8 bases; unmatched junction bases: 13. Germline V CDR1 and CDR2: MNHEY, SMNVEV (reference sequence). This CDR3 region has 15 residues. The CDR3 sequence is CASSSMGQSAAGYTF. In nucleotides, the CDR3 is TGTGCCAGCAGTTCCATGGGACAGAGCGCTGCCGGCTACACCTTC.

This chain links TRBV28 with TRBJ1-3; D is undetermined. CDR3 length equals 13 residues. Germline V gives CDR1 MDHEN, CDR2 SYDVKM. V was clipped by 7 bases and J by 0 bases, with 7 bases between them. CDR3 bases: TGTGCCAGCACCCCACACTCTGGAAACACCATATATTTT. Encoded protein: CASTPHSGNTIYF.

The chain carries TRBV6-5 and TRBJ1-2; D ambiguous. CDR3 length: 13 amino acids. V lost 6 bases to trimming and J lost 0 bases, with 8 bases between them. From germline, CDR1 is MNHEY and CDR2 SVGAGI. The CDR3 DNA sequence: TGTGCCAGCAGAAGAGTGCCTAACTATGGCTACACCTTC. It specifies CASRRVPNYGYTF.

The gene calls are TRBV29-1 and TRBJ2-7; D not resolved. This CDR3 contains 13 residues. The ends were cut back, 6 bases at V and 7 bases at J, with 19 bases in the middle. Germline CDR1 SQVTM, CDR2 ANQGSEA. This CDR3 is CSVMGWVTREQYF. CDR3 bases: TGCAGCGTCATGGGCTGGGTCACGAGAGAGCAGTACTTC.

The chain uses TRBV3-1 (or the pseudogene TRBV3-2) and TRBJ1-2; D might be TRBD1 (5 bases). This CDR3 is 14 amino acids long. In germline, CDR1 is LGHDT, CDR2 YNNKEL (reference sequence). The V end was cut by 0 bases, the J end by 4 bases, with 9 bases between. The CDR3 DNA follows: TGTGCCAGCAGCCAAGACCCCGGGGGCTATGGCTACACCTTC. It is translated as CASSQDPGGYGYTF.

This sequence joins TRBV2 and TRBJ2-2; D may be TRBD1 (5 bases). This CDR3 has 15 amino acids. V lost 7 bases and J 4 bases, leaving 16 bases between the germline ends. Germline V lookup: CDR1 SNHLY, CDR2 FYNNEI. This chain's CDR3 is CASNGQGRGTGELFF. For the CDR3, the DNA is TGTGCCAGCAACGGCCAGGGTCGTGGCACCGGGGAGCTGTTTTTT.

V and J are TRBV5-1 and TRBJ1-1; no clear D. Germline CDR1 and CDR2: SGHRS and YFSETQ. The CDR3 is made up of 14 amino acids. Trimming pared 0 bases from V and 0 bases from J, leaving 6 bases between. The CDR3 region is CASSLVQLNTEAFF. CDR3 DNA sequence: TGCGCCAGCAGCTTGGTACAGCTGAACACTGAAGCTTTCTTT. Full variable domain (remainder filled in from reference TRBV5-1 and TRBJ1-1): KAGVTQTPRYLIKTRGQQVTLSCSPISGHRSVSWYQQTPGQGLQFLFEYFSETQRNKGNFPGRFSGRQFSNSRSEMNVSTLELGDSALYLCASSLVQLNTEAFFGQGTRLTVV.